This paragraph covers one T cell receptor (beta chain) sequence. The data were taken from a study of blood T cell repertoires in COVID-19. Study-level information: Acute and convalescent COVID-19 specimens originated in the United States, Italy and Spain. Sample material is recorded as cDNA or gDNA derived from T cells, B-cell-depleted T cells, or PBMCs.

CDR1 and CDR2 (germline): SGHRS, YFSETQ. V was pared by 4 bases and J by 3 bases, with 5 bases of the junction left unmatched. This CDR3 has 15 amino acids. Per the original data handling: By means of reference gene primer amplification, nucleated cell counts were estimated. Measured with immunoSEQ multiplex PCR; TCRdb has only the in-frame clones, and not every one. V, J and clone size reflect that table, while D and trimming were determined from the DNA. Here the sample spans 88,000 or so clones, about 76% being singletons. This receptor was taken from a human donor in a cohort sampled during active COVID-19. This sequence joins TRBV5-1 and TRBJ1-2, with 11 bases aligning to TRBD1. The sample was peripheral blood. The CDR3 reads CASSEGQGADYGYTF. CDR3 DNA: TGCGCCAGCAGCGAAGGACAGGGGGCTGACTATGGCTACACCTTC.